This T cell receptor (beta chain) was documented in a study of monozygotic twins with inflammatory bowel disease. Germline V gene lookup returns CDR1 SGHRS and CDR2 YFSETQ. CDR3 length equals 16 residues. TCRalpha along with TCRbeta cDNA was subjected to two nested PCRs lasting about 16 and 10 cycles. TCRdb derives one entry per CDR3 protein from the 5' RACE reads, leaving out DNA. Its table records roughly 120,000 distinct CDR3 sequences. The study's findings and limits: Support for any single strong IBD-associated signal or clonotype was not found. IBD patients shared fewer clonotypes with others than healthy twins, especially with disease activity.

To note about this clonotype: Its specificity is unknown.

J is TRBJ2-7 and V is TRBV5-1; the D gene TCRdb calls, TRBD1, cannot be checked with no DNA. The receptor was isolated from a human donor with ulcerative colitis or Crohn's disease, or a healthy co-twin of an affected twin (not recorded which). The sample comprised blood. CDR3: CASSLTRDTPVYEQYF.